These T cell receptor beta chains were read from a single sample in a study of identical twins. Using its own MiXCR run on the 5' RACE reads, TCRdb lists one record per CDR3 protein. The sample lists around 480,000 distinct CDR3 sequences, more than 13% occurring once. The same sample was also used in a study of yellow fever vaccine responses in identical twins.

Sequenced sample: CD4+ T cells sorted from blood. The receptors shown here come from a young woman in good health. CDR3s include the opening cysteine and the closing phenylalanine or tryptophan. A D gene is named only where the DNA matches it firmly. A clone size is listed for some rows: how often the clone was seen (once, few, many), or a class if it is expanded.

j_call d_call v_call clone_size cdr3_aa cdr3_nt
TRBJ1-4 . TRBV29-1 . CSVESGGNEKLFF TGCAGCGTTGAATCGGGGGGGAATGAAAAACTGTTTTTT
TRBJ2-5 . TRBV7-9 few CASSSHPPQYF TGTGCCAGCAGCTCCCATCCCCCCCAGTACTTC
TRBJ2-3 . TRBV12-3/TRBV12-4 . CASSQALAQGTDTQYF TGTGCCAGCAGCCAAGCCCTAGCTCAGGGCACAGATACGCAGTATTTT
TRBJ2-5 . TRBV12-3/TRBV12-4 few CASSLRGRRETQYF TGTGCCAGCAGTTTAAGGGGACGGAGGGAGACCCAGTACTTC
TRBJ2-7 TRBD1 TRBV7-8 many CASSNRQGGSYEQYF TGTGCCAGCAGCAATAGACAGGGCGGCTCCTACGAGCAGTACTTC
TRBJ1-1 . TRBV2 . CASTGQGGGTEAFF TGTGCCAGCACGGGGCAGGGAGGGGGAACTGAAGCTTTCTTT
TRBJ2-3 . TRBV7-2 . CASSLVSATDTQYF TGTGCCAGCAGCTTAGTTTCTGCCACAGATACGCAGTATTTT
TRBJ2-3 . TRBV12-3/TRBV12-4 few CASSLKGPDTQYF TGTGCCAGCAGTTTAAAGGGCCCAGATACGCAGTATTTT
TRBJ2-1 TRBD2 TRBV20-1 . CSARGSLAGRNEQFF TGCAGTGCTAGAGGGTCCCTAGCGGGACGGAATGAGCAGTTCTTC
TRBJ2-1 . TRBV5-1 many CASSLAVTTHNEQFF TGCGCCAGCAGCTTGGCGGTGACCACTCACAATGAGCAGTTCTTC
TRBJ2-1 TRBD1 TRBV6-1 . CASSLLGQNNEQFF TGTGCCAGCAGTCTTCTGGGACAGAACAATGAGCAGTTCTTC
TRBJ1-1 . TRBV5-1 few CASSPGVVEGVGAFF TGCGCCAGCAGCCCGGGTGTTGTGGAGGGAGTCGGAGCTTTCTTT
TRBJ2-1 TRBD2 TRBV6-2/TRBV6-3 . CASSYSKLSSGLSSYNEQFF TGTGCCAGCAGTTACTCAAAACTGTCTAGCGGGTTAAGCTCCTACAATGAGCAGTTCTTC
TRBJ2-1 . TRBV20-1 . CSARALGGPSYNEQIF TGCAGTGCTAGGGCCCTGGGGGGGCCGTCCTACAATGAGCAGATCTTC
TRBJ2-7 TRBD2 TRBV7-2 . CASSLGGAGVLSDEQYF TGTGCCAGCAGCTTAGGAGGGGCGGGAGTACTTTCGGATGAGCAGTACTTC
TRBJ2-5 TRBD1 TRBV11-2 few CASSSTRQGKTQYF TGTGCCAGCAGCTCCACTAGACAGGGGAAGACCCAGTACTTC
TRBJ2-2 TRBD1 TRBV6-1 few CASSKQGQNTGELFF TGTGCCAGCAGTAAACAGGGGCAGAACACCGGGGAGCTGTTTTTT
TRBJ2-1 . TRBV6-2/TRBV6-3 . CASSYSLGAQLTYNEQFF TGTGCCAGCAGTTACAGCCTAGGTGCGCAACTAACCTACAATGAGCAGTTCTTC
TRBJ2-7 . TRBV11-2 . CASSLLVGSTYEQYF TGTGCCAGCAGCTTATTAGTGGGGAGTACCTACGAGCAGTACTTC
TRBJ2-3 . TRBV21-1 . CASSKDGNRATDTQYF TGTGCCAGCAGCAAAGACGGGAACAGGGCAACAGATACGCAGTATTTT
TRBJ1-1 . TRBV9 many CASSVVQGGTEAFF TGTGCCAGCAGCGTAGTCCAAGGGGGCACTGAAGCTTTCTTT